Reported below is one TCR beta chain. What it binds is not known. The record originates from a study of T cell responses to AZD1222 COVID-19 vaccine. Overall study findings and caveats: There were vaccine-associated CD4 TCRs across spike, dominant at 160-218 and 743-854. A reported finding is that nearly half of spike-specific TCRs target unmutated variant regions.

The length of the CDR3 is 15 residues. The V end lost 4 bases, the J end lost 4 bases, and 17 bases lay between the germline ends. Germline assignment: CDR1 LGHNA and CDR2 YSLEER. Sequenced by immunoSEQ multiplex PCR; TCRdb stores in-frame clones only, minus some. Of 95,000 or so clones listed, 88% are singletons. The input for sequencing was peripheral blood, taken on day 0 of AZD1222 vaccination. The chain has TRBV4-3 and TRBJ2-7; the D gene is possibly TRBD2 (5 bases). This receptor was obtained from an adult in good health. The CDR3 loop reads CASSPSLRRGYEQYF. The CDR3 region has the DNA TGCGCCAGCAGCCCGTCCCTCCGGCGAGGGTACGAGCAGTACTTC.